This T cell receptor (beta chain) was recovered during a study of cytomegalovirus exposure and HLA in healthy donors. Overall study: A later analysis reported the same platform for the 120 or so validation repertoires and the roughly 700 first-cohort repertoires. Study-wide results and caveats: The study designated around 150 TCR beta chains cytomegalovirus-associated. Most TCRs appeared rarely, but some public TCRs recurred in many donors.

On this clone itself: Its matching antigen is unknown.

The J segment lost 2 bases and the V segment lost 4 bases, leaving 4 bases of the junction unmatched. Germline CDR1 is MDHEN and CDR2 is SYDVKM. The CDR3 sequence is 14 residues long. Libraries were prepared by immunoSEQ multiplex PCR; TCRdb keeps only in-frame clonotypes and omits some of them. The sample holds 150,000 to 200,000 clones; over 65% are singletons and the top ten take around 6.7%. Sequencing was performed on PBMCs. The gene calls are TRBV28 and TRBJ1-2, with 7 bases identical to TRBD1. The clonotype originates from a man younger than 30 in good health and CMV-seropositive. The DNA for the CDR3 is TGTGCCAGCAGTTACAGGGGCTACAACTATGGCTACACCTTC. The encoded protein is CASSYRGYNYGYTF.